This record covers a single TCR beta chain. Its specificity is unknown. The sample belongs to a study of regulatory T cells in long-lasting Graves disease. In the study overall: Antithyroid drug exposure in newly diagnosed Graves' patients had lasted under 3 months. Overall study results and limits: Persistent patients shared more public clonotypes (approximately 2,800) than new patients (about 1,000).

From germline, CDR1 is SGHRS and CDR2 YFSETQ. This CDR3 comprises 15 residues. The V and J ends lost 2 bases and 3 bases respectively, with 12 bases between them. Stated time point: newly diagnosed GD, antithyroid drugs for less than 3 months. RNA extracted from PBMCs served as the sequencing template. Assembly of TCR beta libraries relied on iRepertoire HTBI primers together with Arm-PCR of CDR3 regions. TCRdb re-called the multiplex PCR reads with MiXCR, one entry per CDR3 protein. The sample has 550,000 to 700,000 distinct CDR3 sequences; around 16% are singletons. These data also featured in a second study, about T cells in Graves' hyperthyroidism and ophthalmopathy. As that study records: During a first-round RT-PCR of the TCR CDR3, the HTBI primer set was used.

This TCR came from a man aged 18 to 29 with Graves disease. The specimen was peripheral blood mononuclear cells (PBMCs), collected at new diagnosis, from a patient treated with antithyroid drugs. The chain carries TRBV5-1 and TRBJ2-1; maybe TRBD2 (6 bases). The DNA of the CDR3 is TGCGCCAGCAGCTTACTAGGGACTGACTACAATGAGCAGTTCTTC. Its translation is CASSLLGTDYNEQFF.